This TCR beta chain comes out of a study of beta chain features in type 1 diabetes. Whole-study results and caveats: A moderate, significant TCRB CDR3 shortening appeared in type 1 diabetes across four CD4+ subsets.

Every isolated RNA sample was fully reverse transcribed, so sequencing captured expressed TCRB transcripts. The repertoire was sequenced with immunoSEQ multiplex PCR; TCRdb's copy has only in-frame clones and lacks some. The repertoire consists of about 700,000 clones, with around 15% occurring once and the leading ten covering about 0.02%. This clone was detected only a few times. Its antigen is unknown. A sort by CD45RO/CCR7/CD25/CD127/CD95/CD27 yielded CD4+ naive, central memory, regulatory and stem cell-like memory cells. There are 13 residues in the CDR3. Germline values: CDR1 MDHEN, CDR2 SYDVKM. Trimming removed 8 bases from V and 2 bases from J, with 13 bases in between.

The chain recombines TRBV28 with TRBJ2-7; D may be TRBD2 (5 bases). This receptor was identified in a man younger than 35 with type 1 diabetes. The sequenced sample was naive CD4+ T cells from blood. CDR3 nucleotide sequence: TGTGCCAGCGAATCAACAGCGGCCTACGAGCAGTACTTC. It encodes CASESTAAYEQYF. The whole variable domain, filled in from reference TRBV28 and TRBJ2-7, reads DVKVTQSSRYLVKRTGEKVFLECVQDMDHENMFWYRQDPGLGLRLIYFSYDVKMKEKGDIPEGYSVSREKKERFSLILESASTNQTSMYLCASESTAAYEQYFGPGTRLTVT.